These T cell receptor beta chains were read from a single sample in a study of CD8 T cells in ankylosing spondylitis. TCRdb itself ran the 5' RACE reads through MiXCR, one entry per CDR3 protein. The repertoire holds 700,000 to 1,000,000 distinct CDR3 sequences, 12% seen once, with 0.51% in the top ten. Source material: blood, either unsorted or a sorted T cell fraction (not recorded which). These receptors originate from a male donor with ankylosing spondylitis. CDR3s include the opening cysteine and the closing phenylalanine or tryptophan. D genes are given only for firm matches.

V gene: TRBV9
J gene: TRBJ2-1
D gene: TRBD2
CDR3 length: 17
CDR3 protein: CASSVVPAGVPYNEQFF

V gene: TRBV6-1
J gene: TRBJ2-2
D gene: NA
CDR3 length: 13
CDR3 protein: CASRGLNAGELFF

V gene: TRBV5-1
J gene: TRBJ2-6
D gene: NA
CDR3 length: 14
CDR3 protein: CASKLDSGANVLTF

V gene: TRBV5-6
J gene: TRBJ2-3
D gene: NA
CDR3 length: 15
CDR3 protein: CASSFSAGYTDTQYF

V gene: TRBV7-9
J gene: TRBJ1-4
D gene: NA
CDR3 length: 17
CDR3 protein: CASSPRQAPVTNEKLFF

V gene: TRBV12-3/TRBV12-4
J gene: TRBJ2-1
D gene: NA
CDR3 length: 14
CDR3 protein: CASSPGASYNEQFF

V gene: TRBV5-1
J gene: TRBJ2-3
D gene: NA
CDR3 length: 15
CDR3 protein: CASSLGGTATDTQYF

V gene: TRBV5-1
J gene: TRBJ2-3
D gene: TRBD1
CDR3 length: 15
CDR3 protein: CASTTGASSTDTQYF

V gene: TRBV12-5
J gene: TRBJ2-1
D gene: NA
CDR3 length: 12
CDR3 protein: CASGLIESAQFF

V gene: TRBV6-5
J gene: TRBJ2-2
D gene: TRBD1
CDR3 length: 15
CDR3 protein: CASSYEGAGIGELFF

V gene: TRBV28
J gene: TRBJ2-7
D gene: TRBD2
CDR3 length: 16
CDR3 protein: CASSPGRASGSPEQYF

V gene: TRBV4-1
J gene: TRBJ1-4
D gene: NA
CDR3 length: 21
CDR3 protein: CASSQALGGAFVFATNEKLFF

V gene: TRBV5-5
J gene: TRBJ2-7
D gene: NA
CDR3 length: 14
CDR3 protein: CASSFGILSYEQYF

V gene: TRBV20-1
J gene: TRBJ2-1
D gene: TRBD1
CDR3 length: 15
CDR3 protein: CSARDGQGAGGEQFF

V gene: TRBV20-1
J gene: TRBJ1-2
D gene: NA
CDR3 length: 13
CDR3 protein: CSAREQGNYDYTF

V gene: TRBV19
J gene: TRBJ1-2
D gene: NA
CDR3 length: 17
CDR3 protein: CASRIIGLGRANYGYTF

V gene: TRBV5-1
J gene: TRBJ2-5
D gene: NA
CDR3 length: 13
CDR3 protein: CASSLELQETQYF

V gene: TRBV28
J gene: TRBJ2-1
D gene: TRBD2
CDR3 length: 20
CDR3 protein: CASSYPLRTSGVINYNEQFF

V gene: TRBV10-3
J gene: TRBJ2-3
D gene: TRBD1
CDR3 length: 16
CDR3 protein: CAISPGGSFSTDTQYF

V gene: TRBV7-9
J gene: TRBJ2-5
D gene: NA
CDR3 length: 15
CDR3 protein: CASSLAIAEGETQYF

V gene: TRBV6-5
J gene: TRBJ1-1
D gene: NA
CDR3 length: 15
CDR3 protein: CASSYSGGTNTEAFF

V gene: TRBV10-3
J gene: TRBJ1-2
D gene: TRBD1
CDR3 length: 13
CDR3 protein: CAINRDRGLSYTF

V gene: TRBV18
J gene: TRBJ2-1
D gene: NA
CDR3 length: 14
CDR3 protein: CASSPAAVYNEQFF

V gene: TRBV28
J gene: TRBJ2-1
D gene: NA
CDR3 length: 17
CDR3 protein: CASSTSWGSALRDEQFF

V gene: TRBV5-1
J gene: TRBJ2-3
D gene: TRBD2
CDR3 length: 16
CDR3 protein: CASSQLAGGLTDTQYF

V gene: TRBV20-1
J gene: TRBJ2-1
D gene: TRBD2
CDR3 length: 12
CDR3 protein: CSARTQPGLQFF